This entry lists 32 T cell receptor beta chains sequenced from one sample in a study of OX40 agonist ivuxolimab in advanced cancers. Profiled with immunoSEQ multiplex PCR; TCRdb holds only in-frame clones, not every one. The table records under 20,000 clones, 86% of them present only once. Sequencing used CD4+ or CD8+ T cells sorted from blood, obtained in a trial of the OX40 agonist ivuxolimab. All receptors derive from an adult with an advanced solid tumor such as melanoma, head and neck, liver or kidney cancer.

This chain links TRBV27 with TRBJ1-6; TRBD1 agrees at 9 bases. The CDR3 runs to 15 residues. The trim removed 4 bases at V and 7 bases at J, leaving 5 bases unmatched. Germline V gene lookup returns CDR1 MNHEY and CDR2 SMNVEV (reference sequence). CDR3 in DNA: TGTGCCAGCAGTTCGAACAGGGGGCGAAATTCACCCCTCCACTTT. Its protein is CASSSNRGRNSPLHF.

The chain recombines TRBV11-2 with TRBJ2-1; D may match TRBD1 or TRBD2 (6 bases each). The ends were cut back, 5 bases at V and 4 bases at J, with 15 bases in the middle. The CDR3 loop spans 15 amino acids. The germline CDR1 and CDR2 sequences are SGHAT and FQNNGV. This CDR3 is CASSLRGGLYNEQFF. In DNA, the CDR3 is TGTGCCAGCAGCCTCAGAGGGGGACTGTACAATGAGCAGTTCTTC.

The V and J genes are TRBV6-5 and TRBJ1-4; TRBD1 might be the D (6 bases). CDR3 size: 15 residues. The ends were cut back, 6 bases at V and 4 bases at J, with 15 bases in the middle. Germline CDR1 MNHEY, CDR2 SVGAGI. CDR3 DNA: TGTGCCAGCAGGCCTATACAGGGATTTAATGAAAAACTGTTTTTT. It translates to CASRPIQGFNEKLFF.

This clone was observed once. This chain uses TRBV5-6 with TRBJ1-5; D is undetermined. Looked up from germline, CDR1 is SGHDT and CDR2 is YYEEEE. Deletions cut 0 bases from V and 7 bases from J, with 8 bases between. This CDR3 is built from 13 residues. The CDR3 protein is CASSLGGIQPQHF. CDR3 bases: TGTGCCAGCAGCTTGGGAGGGATCCAGCCCCAGCATTTT. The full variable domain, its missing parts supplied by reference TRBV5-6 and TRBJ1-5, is DAGVTQSPTHLIKTRGQQVTLRCSPKSGHDTVSWYQQALGQGPQFIFQYYEEEERQRGNFPDRFSGHQFPNYSSELNVNALLLGDSALYLCASSLGGIQPQHFGDGTRLSIL.

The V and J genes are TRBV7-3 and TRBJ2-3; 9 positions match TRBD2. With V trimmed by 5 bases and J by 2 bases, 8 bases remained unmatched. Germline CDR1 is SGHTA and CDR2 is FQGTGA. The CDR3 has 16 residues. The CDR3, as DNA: TGTGCCAGCAGCCCTAGGGCTAGCGGGACCACAGATACGCAGTATTTT. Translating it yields CASSPRASGTTDTQYF.

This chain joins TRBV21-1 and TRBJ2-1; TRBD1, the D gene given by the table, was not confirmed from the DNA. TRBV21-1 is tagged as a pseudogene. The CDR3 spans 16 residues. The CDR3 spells CASSKGRRQGIDEQFF. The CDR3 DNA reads TGTGCCAGCAGCAAAGGCCGGCGGCAGGGGATAGATGAGCAGTTCTTC.

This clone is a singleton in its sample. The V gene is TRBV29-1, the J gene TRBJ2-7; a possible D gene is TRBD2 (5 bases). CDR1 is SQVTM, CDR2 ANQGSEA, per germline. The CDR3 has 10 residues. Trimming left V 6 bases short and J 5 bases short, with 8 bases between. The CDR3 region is CSVGENEQYF. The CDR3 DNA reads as TGCAGCGTGGGAGAGAACGAGCAGTACTTC.

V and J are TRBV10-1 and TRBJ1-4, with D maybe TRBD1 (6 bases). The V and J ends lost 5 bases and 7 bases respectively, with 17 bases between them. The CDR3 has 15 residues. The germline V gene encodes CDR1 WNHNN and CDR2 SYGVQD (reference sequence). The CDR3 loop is CASSTGKELCEKLFF. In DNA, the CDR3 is TGCGCCAGCAGTACAGGGAAGGAGCTTTGTGAAAAACTGTTTTTT.

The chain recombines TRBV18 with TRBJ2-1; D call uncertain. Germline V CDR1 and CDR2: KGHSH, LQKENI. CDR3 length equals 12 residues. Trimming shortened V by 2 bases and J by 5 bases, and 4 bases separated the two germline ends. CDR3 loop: CASSPTHNEQFF. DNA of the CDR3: TGTGCCAGCTCACCAACGCACAATGAGCAGTTCTTC.

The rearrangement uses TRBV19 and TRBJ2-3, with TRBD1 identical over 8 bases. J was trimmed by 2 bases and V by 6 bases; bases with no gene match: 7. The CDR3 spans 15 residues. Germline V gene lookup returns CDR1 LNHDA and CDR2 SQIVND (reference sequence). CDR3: CASRDRAGATDTQYF. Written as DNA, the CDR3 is TGTGCCAGTAGGGACAGGGCGGGTGCCACAGATACGCAGTATTTT.

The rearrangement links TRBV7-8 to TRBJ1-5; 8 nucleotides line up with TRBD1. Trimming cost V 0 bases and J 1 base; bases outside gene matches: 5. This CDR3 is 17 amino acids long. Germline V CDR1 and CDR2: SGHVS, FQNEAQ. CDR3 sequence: CASSLAGQGISNQPQHF. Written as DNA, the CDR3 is TGTGCCAGCAGCTTAGCAGGACAGGGAATAAGCAATCAGCCCCAGCATTTT. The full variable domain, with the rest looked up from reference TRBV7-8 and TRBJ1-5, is GAGVSQSPRYKVAKRGQDVALRCDPISGHVSLFWYQQALGQGPEFLTYFQNEAQLDKSGLPSDRFFAERPEGSVSTLKIQRTQQEDSAVYLCASSLAGQGISNQPQHFGDGTRLSIL.

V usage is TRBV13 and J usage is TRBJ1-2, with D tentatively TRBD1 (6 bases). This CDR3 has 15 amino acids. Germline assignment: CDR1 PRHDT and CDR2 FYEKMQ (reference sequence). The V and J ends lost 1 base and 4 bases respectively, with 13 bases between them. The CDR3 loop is CASSLVRGRTYGYTF. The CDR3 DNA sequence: TGTGCCAGCAGCTTAGTTCGGGGGCGCACCTATGGCTACACCTTC.

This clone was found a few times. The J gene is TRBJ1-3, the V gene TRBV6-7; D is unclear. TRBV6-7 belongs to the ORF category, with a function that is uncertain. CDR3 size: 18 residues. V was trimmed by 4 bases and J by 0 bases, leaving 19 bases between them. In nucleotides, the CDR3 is TGTGCCAGCAGTTCCCACACCATAAGACACCTCTCTGGAAACACCATATATTTT. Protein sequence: CASSSHTIRHLSGNTIYF.

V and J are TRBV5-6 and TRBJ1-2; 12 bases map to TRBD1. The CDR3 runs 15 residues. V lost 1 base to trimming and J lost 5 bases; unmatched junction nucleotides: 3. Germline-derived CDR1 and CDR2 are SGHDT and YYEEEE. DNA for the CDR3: TGTGCCAGCAGCTTGTCGGGACAGGGGGCGTATGGCTACACCTTC. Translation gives CASSLSGQGAYGYTF.

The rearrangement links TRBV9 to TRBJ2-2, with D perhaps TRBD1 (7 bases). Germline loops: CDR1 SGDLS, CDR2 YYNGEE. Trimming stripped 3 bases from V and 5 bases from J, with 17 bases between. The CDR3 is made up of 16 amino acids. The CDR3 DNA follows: TGTGCCAGCAGCGCCAGACAGGGAGGTTTGACCGGGGAGCTGTTTTTT. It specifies CASSARQGGLTGELFF.

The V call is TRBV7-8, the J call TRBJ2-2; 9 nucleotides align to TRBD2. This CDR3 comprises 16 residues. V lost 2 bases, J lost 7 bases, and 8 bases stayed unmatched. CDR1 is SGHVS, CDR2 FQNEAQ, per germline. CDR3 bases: TGTGCCAGCAGCTTAAGCAGCGGGGGGCCGGGCGGGGAGCTGTTTTTT. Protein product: CASSLSSGGPGGELFF. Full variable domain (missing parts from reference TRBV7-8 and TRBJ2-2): GAGVSQSPRYKVAKRGQDVALRCDPISGHVSLFWYQQALGQGPEFLTYFQNEAQLDKSGLPSDRFFAERPEGSVSTLKIQRTQQEDSAVYLCASSLSSGGPGGELFFGEGSRLTVL.

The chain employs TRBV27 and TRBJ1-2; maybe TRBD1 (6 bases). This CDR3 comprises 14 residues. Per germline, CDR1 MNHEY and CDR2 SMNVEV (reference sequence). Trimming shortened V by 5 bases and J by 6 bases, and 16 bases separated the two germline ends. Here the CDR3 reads CASSKGQMGNGYTF. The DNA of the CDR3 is TGTGCCAGCAGTAAAGGACAGATGGGTAATGGCTACACCTTC.

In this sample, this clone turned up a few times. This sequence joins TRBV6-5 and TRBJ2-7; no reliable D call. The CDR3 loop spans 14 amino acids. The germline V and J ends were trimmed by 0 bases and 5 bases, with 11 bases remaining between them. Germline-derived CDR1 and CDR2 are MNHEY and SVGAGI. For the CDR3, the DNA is TGTGCCAGCAGTTACTCACTTAACCGGGACGAGCAGTACTTC. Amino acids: CASSYSLNRDEQYF.

In DNA form, the CDR3 reads TGTGCCAGTAGTGGGGGACAGGGAGGACATCAGCCCCAGCATTTT. Its translation: CASSGGQGGHQPQHF. The chain is built from TRBV19 and TRBJ1-5, with TRBD1 matching over 9 bases. CDR3 size: 15 residues. Unmatched junction bases numbered 7, after V lost 5 bases and J lost 5 bases. Germline loops: CDR1 LNHDA, CDR2 SQIVND (reference sequence).

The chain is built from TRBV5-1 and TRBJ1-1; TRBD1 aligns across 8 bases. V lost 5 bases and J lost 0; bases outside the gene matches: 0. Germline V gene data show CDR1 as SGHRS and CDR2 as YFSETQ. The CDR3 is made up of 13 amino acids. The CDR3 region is CASRDRVNTEAFF. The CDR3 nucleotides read TGCGCCAGCAGGGACAGGGTGAACACTGAAGCTTTCTTT.

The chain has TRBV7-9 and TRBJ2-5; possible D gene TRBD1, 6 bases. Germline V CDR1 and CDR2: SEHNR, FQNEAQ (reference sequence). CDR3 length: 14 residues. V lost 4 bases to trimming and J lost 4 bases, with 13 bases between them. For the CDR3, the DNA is TGTGCCAGCAGCTCTTTAGGGGGAATAGAGACCCAGTACTTC. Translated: CASSSLGGIETQYF.

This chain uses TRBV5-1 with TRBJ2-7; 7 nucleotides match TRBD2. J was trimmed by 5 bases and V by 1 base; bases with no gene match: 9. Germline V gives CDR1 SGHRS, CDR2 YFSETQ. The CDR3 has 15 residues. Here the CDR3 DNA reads TGCGCCAGCAGCTTGCCTGGGACTAACTTCCACGAGCAGTACTTC. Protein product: CASSLPGTNFHEQYF. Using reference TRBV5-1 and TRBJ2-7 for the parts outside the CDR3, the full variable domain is KAGVTQTPRYLIKTRGQQVTLSCSPISGHRSVSWYQQTPGQGLQFLFEYFSETQRNKGNFPGRFSGRQFSNSRSEMNVSTLELGDSALYLCASSLPGTNFHEQYFGPGTRLTVT.

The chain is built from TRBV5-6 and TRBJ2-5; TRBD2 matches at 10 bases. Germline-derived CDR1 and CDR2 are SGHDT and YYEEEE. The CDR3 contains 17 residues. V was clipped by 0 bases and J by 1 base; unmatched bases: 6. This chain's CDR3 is CASSLEVLAGAQETQYF. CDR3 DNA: TGTGCCAGCAGCTTGGAGGTCCTAGCGGGGGCCCAAGAGACCCAGTACTTC.

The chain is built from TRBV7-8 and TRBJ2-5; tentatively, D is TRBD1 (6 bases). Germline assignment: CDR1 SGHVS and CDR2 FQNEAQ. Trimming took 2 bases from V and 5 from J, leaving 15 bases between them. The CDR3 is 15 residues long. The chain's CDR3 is CASSLRQERRETQYF. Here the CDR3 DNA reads TGTGCCAGCAGCTTAAGACAGGAACGGCGGGAGACCCAGTACTTC.

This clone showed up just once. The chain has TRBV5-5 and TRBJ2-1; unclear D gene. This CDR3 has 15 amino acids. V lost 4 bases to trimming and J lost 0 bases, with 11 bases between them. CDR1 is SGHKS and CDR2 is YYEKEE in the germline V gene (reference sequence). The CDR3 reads CASSTTRDSYNEQFF. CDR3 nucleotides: TGTGCCAGCAGCACTACCAGAGACTCCTACAATGAGCAGTTCTTC.

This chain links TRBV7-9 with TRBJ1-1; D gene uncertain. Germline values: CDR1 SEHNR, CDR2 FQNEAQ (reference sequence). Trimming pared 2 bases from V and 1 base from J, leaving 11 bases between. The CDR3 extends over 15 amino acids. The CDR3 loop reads CASSLNADPNTEAFF. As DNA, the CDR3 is TGTGCCAGCAGCTTAAATGCAGATCCGAACACTGAAGCTTTCTTT. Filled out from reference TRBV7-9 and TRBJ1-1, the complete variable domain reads DTGVSQNPRHKITKRGQNVTFRCDPISEHNRLYWYRQTLGQGPEFLTYFQNEAQLEKSRLLSDRFSAERPKGSFSTLEIQRTEQGDSAMYLCASSLNADPNTEAFFGQGTRLTVV.

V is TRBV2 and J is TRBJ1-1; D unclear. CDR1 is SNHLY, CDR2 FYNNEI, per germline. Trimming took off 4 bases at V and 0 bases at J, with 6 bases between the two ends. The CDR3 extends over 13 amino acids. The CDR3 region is CASSGEVNTEAFF. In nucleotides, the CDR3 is TGTGCCAGCAGTGGGGAGGTGAACACTGAAGCTTTCTTT.

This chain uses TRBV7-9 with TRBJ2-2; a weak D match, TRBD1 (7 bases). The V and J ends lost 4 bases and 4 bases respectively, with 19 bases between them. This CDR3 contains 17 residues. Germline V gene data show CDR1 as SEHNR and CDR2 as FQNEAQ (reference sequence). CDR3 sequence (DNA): TGTGCCAGCAGCTGGGCAGGGGGGCTTGGGAGCACCGGGGAGCTGTTTTTT. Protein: CASSWAGGLGSTGELFF.

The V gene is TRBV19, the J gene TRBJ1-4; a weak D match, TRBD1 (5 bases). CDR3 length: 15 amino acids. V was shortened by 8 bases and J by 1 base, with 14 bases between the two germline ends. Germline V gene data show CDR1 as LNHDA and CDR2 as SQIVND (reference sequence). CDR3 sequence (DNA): TGTGCCAGTGGGGGGATCGGTAGAACTAATGAAAAACTGTTTTTT. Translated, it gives CASGGIGRTNEKLFF.

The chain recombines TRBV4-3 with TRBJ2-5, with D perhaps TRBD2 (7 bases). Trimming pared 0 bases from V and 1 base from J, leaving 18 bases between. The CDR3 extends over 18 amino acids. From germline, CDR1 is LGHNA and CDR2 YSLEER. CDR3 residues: CASSQDLPGGLLQETQYF. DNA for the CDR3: TGCGCCAGCAGCCAAGATCTCCCCGGGGGGCTCCTCCAAGAGACCCAGTACTTC.

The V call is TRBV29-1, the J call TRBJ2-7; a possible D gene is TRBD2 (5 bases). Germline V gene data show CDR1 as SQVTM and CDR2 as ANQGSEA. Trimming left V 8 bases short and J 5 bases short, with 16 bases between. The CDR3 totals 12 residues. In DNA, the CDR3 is TGCAGCTTTAACGGGGATAGAAACGAGCAGTACTTC. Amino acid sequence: CSFNGDRNEQYF.

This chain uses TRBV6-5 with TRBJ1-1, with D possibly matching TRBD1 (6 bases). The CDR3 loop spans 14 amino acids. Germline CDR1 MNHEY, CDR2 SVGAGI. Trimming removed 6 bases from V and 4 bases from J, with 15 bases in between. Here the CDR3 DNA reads TGTGCCAGCAGCCTAAGACTCAGGGGCACTGAAGCTTTCTTT. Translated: CASSLRLRGTEAFF.